The 18 T cell receptor beta chains listed next were all sequenced from one sample in a study of control samples from healthy donors and cancer patients. Assay used: immunoSEQ multiplex PCR; TCRdb lists only in-frame clones, some missing. Of about 70,000 clones in the sample, 80% to 90% were seen once. The specimen sequenced was PBMCs. The receptors shown here come from a woman aged 45-59 years with head and neck cancer.

The chain couples TRBV28 to TRBJ2-2; D may match TRBD1 or TRBD2 (5 bases each). Trimming took 6 bases from V and 8 from J, leaving 19 bases between them. The CDR3 runs to 15 residues. Germline V CDR1 and CDR2: MDHEN, SYDVKM. In DNA form, the CDR3 reads TGTGCCAGCAGCCTCGGGACGGTGGTGGCGGGGGAGCTGTTTTTT. It specifies CASSLGTVVAGELFF.

The J gene is TRBJ2-3, the V gene TRBV19, with 12 positions matching TRBD2. The CDR3 covers 16 residues. Germline V CDR1 and CDR2: LNHDA, SQIVND (reference sequence). Trimming at V came to 9 bases and at J to 2 bases, leaving 9 bases not matched to a gene. As DNA, the CDR3 is TGTGCCAGCGTGGGGACTAGCGGGTCCTACACAGATACGCAGTATTTT. This sequence encodes CASVGTSGSYTDTQYF.

The chain links TRBV14 to TRBJ2-2, with 7 bases aligning to TRBD1. The CDR3 has 13 amino acids. Losses at the gene ends were 6 bases for V and 7 bases for J; bases not matched to a gene: 5. From germline, CDR1 is SGHDN and CDR2 FVKESK. CDR3 coding DNA: TGTGCCAGCAGTCCCAGACAGGGCGGGGAGCTGTTTTTT. The encoded protein is CASSPRQGGELFF.

The CDR3 nucleotides read TGTGCCAGCAGCTTAGAGGCGTCGGACAGGGGCTACGAGCAGTACTTC. Protein product: CASSLEASDRGYEQYF. The chain is built from TRBV7-3 and TRBJ2-7, with 9 bases aligning to TRBD1. V dropped 2 bases and J dropped 3; count of bases not matched to a gene: 8. This CDR3 is 16 amino acids long. The germline V gene has CDR1 SGHTA and CDR2 FQGTGA.

The chain links TRBV5-1 to TRBJ1-4, with 7 bases aligning to TRBD1. Germline-derived CDR1 and CDR2 are SGHRS and YFSETQ. The J segment lost 5 bases and the V segment lost 4 bases, leaving 8 bases of the junction unmatched. The CDR3 loop spans 15 amino acids. The CDR3 DNA follows: TGCGCCAGCAGCGGATCCGGGACAGACAATGAAAAACTGTTTTTT. Amino acid sequence: CASSGSGTDNEKLFF.

The chain couples TRBV2 to TRBJ2-7; D is perhaps TRBD1 (6 bases). Deletions cut 6 bases from V and 6 bases from J, with 15 bases between. Germline V CDR1 and CDR2: SNHLY, FYNNEI. The CDR3 sequence is 13 residues long. This chain's CDR3 is CASSKDRVGEQYF. The CDR3 region has the DNA TGTGCCAGCAGCAAGGACAGAGTTGGCGAGCAGTACTTC.

This clone appeared a single time. The rearrangement joins TRBV15 to TRBJ1-1, with 8 bases that match TRBD1. CDR1 LNHNV and CDR2 YYDKDF come from the germline V gene (reference sequence). The CDR3 sequence is 14 residues long. V shed 3 bases, J shed 1 base, and the junction held 1 base outside the gene matches. The CDR3 DNA reads TGTGCCACCAGCAGGACAGGGGAGAACACTGAAGCTTTCTTT. This gives the protein CATSRTGENTEAFF.

The V gene is TRBV14, the J gene TRBJ2-1, with 7 bases identical to TRBD2. This CDR3 comprises 13 residues. Germline trimming cut 4 bases from V and 6 bases from J; bases unmatched to any gene: 3. Germline lookup yields CDR1 SGHDN and CDR2 FVKESK. The CDR3 loop is CASSPGLTNEQFF. CDR3 coding DNA: TGTGCCAGCAGCCCGGGACTAACCAATGAGCAGTTCTTC. The entire variable domain, with the rest obtained from reference TRBV14 and TRBJ2-1, is as follows: EAGVTQFPSHSVIEKGQTVTLRCDPISGHDNLYWYRRVMGKEIKFLLHFVKESKQDESGMPNNRFLAERTGGTYSTLKVQPAELEDSGVYFCASSPGLTNEQFFGPGTRLTVL.

V usage is TRBV7-6 and J usage is TRBJ2-7; maybe TRBD2 (7 bases). The CDR3 contains 14 residues. V was trimmed by 5 bases and J by 2 bases, leaving 13 bases between them. Germline V gene lookup returns CDR1 SGHVS and CDR2 FNYEAQ. The CDR3: CASSQRGATYEQYF. In nucleotides, the CDR3 is TGTGCCAGCAGCCAACGGGGGGCGACCTACGAGCAGTACTTC.

The rearrangement links TRBV5-1 to TRBJ2-5; a possible D gene is TRBD1 (6 bases). Deletions cut 3 bases from V and 4 bases from J, with 13 bases between. The CDR3 length is 14 residues. CDR1 and CDR2 from the germline V gene are SGHRS and YFSETQ. For the CDR3, the DNA is TGCGCCAGCAGCTCAAGCGGCAGGGGAGAGACCCAGTACTTC. The encoded protein is CASSSSGRGETQYF.

This sequence joins TRBV7-2 and TRBJ1-1, with D possibly TRBD1 on 5 matching bases. The CDR3 contains 19 residues. Trimming left V 2 bases short and J 0 bases short, with 22 bases between. Germline assignment: CDR1 SGHTA and CDR2 FQGNSA. The CDR3 DNA reads TGTGCCAGCAGCTTAAGGACAATAATGCGGACCGCGCTGAACACTGAAGCTTTCTTT. Its translation: CASSLRTIMRTALNTEAFF.

Regarding this clone: Additional DNA sequences in this sample encode the identical CDR3. V is TRBV4-2 and J is TRBJ2-7; the D is unclear. V was clipped by 0 bases and J by 5 bases, with 2 bases between them. This CDR3 comprises 11 residues. Germline V CDR1 and CDR2: LGHNA, YNFKEQ. The CDR3 nucleotides are TGTGCCAGCAGCCAAGACCACGAGCAGTACTTC. Amino acid sequence: CASSQDHEQYF.

This chain links TRBV19 with TRBJ1-3; D gene ambiguous. Germline values: CDR1 LNHDA, CDR2 SQIVND (reference sequence). The CDR3 length is 13 residues. The V end lost 4 bases, the J end lost 4 bases, and 8 bases lay between the germline ends. CDR3 in amino acids: CASSNLVGNTIYF. The CDR3 coding sequence is TGTGCCAGTAGTAATCTGGTCGGAAACACCATATATTTT.

This chain joins TRBV5-5 and TRBJ1-3; TRBD1 is a possible D gene (6 bases). The CDR3 covers 17 residues. Trimming shortened V by 4 bases and J by 3 bases, and 20 bases separated the two germline ends. Germline values: CDR1 SGHKS, CDR2 YYEKEE (reference sequence). The CDR3 DNA sequence: TGTGCCAGCAGCCTAACCTCGCCGACAGGTTTTGGAAACACCATATATTTT. It specifies CASSLTSPTGFGNTIYF.

The rearrangement uses TRBV6-6 and TRBJ2-2; TRBD2 agrees at 7 bases. Germline V gene lookup returns CDR1 MNHNY and CDR2 SVGAGI (reference sequence). The CDR3 sequence is 15 residues long. Trimming at V came to 5 bases and at J to 3 bases, leaving 6 bases not matched to a gene. The CDR3 sequence: CASSIERDYTGELFF. The DNA of the CDR3 is TGTGCCAGCAGTATAGAGCGGGACTACACCGGGGAGCTGTTTTTT.

V and J are TRBV19 and TRBJ1-1; the D is unclear. CDR3 length: 12 amino acids. The V end lost 3 bases, the J end lost 7 bases, and 9 bases lay between the germline ends. Germline V gene sequence: CDR1 LNHDA, CDR2 SQIVND (reference sequence). CDR3 DNA sequence: TGTGCCAGTAGTATGATGGCAGATGAAGCTTTCTTT. It translates to CASSMMADEAFF.

The chain employs TRBV7-9 and TRBJ1-3; tentatively, D is TRBD1 (6 bases). Deletions cut 6 bases from V and 1 base from J, with 16 bases between. The germline gives CDR1 SEHNR, CDR2 FQNEAQ (reference sequence). The CDR3 extends over 16 amino acids. The CDR3 DNA reads as TGTGCCAGCAGTAGGGGGGGCCCGGCATCTGGAAACACCATATATTTT. It translates to CASSRGGPASGNTIYF.

This rearrangement joins TRBV3-1 (or the pseudogene TRBV3-2) to TRBJ2-1, with 11 bases matching TRBD2. CDR1 is LGHDT and CDR2 is YNNKEL in the germline V gene (reference sequence). The ends lost 4 bases at V and 6 bases at J; junction bases unmatched: 2. The CDR3 sequence is 14 residues long. The CDR3 region has the DNA TGTGCCAGCAGCCCAACTAGCGGGGGCAATGAGCAGTTCTTC. Protein product: CASSPTSGGNEQFF.